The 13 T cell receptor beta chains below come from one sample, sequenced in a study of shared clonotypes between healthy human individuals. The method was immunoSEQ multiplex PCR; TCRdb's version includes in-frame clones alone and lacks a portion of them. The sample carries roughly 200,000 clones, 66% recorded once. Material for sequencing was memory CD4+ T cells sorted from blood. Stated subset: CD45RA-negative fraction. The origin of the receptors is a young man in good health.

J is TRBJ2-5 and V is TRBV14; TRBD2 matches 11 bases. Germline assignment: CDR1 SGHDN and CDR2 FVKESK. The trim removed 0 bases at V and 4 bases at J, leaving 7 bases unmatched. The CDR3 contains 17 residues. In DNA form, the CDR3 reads TGTGCCAGCAGCCAAGAAGTCACTAGCGGGAGAGTAGAGACCCAGTACTTC. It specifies CASSQEVTSGRVETQYF.

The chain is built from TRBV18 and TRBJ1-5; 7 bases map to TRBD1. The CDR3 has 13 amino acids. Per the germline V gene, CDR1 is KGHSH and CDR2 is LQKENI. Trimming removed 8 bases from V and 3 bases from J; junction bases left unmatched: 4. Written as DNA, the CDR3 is TGTGCCAGCACAGGGGACCACAATCAGCCCCAGCATTTT. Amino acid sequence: CASTGDHNQPQHF.

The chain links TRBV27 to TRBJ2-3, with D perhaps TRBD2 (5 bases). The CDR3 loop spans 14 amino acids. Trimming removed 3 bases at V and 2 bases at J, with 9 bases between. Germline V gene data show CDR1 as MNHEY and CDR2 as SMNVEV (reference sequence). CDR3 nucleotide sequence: TGTGCCAGCAGTTTGTACCGGGACACAGATACGCAGTATTTT. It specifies CASSLYRDTDTQYF.

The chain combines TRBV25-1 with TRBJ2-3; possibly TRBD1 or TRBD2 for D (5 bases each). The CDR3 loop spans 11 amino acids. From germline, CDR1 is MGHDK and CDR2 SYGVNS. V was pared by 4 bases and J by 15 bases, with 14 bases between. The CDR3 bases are TGTGCCAGCAGTGCCAATACGGGACCTTATTTT. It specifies CASSANTGPYF.

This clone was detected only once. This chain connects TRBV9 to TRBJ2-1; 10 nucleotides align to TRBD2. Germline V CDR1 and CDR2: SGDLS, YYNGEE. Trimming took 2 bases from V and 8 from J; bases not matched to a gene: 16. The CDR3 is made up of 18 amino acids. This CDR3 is CASSVSGGEASGRDEQFF. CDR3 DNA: TGTGCCAGCAGCGTGAGTGGGGGGGAGGCTAGCGGGAGAGATGAGCAGTTCTTC.

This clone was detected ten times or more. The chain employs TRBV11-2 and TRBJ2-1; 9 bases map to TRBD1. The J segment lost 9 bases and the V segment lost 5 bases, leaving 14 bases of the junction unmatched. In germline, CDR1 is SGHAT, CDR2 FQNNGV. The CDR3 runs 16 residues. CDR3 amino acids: CASSPLARQGVFEQFF. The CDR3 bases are TGTGCCAGCAGCCCTTTGGCCCGACAGGGGGTTTTTGAGCAGTTCTTC.

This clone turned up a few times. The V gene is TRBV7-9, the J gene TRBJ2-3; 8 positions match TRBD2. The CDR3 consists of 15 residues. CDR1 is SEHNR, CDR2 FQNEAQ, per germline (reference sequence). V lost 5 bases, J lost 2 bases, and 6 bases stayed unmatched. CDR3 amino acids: CASSAFSGDTDTQYF. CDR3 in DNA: TGTGCCAGCAGCGCATTTAGCGGGGACACAGATACGCAGTATTTT. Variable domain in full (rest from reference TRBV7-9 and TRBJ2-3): DTGVSQNPRHKITKRGQNVTFRCDPISEHNRLYWYRQTLGQGPEFLTYFQNEAQLEKSRLLSDRFSAERPKGSFSTLEIQRTEQGDSAMYLCASSAFSGDTDTQYFGPGTRLTVL.

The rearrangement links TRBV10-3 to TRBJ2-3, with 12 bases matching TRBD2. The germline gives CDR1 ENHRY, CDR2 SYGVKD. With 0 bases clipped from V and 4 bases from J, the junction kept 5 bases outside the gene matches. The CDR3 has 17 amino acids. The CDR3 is CAISESGLAGMADTQYF. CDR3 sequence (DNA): TGTGCCATCAGTGAGTCCGGACTAGCGGGAATGGCAGATACGCAGTATTTT.

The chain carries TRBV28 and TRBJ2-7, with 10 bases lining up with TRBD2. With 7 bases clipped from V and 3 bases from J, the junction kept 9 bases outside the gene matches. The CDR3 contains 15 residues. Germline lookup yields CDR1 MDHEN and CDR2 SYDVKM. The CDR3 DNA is TGTGCCAGCACTGCTGCTAGCGGGGGTATCTACGAGCAGTACTTC. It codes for CASTAASGGIYEQYF.

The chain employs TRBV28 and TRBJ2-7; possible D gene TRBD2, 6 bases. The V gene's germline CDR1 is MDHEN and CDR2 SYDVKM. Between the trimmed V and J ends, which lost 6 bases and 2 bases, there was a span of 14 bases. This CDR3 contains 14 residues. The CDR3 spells CASRWRDSPYEQYF. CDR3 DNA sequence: TGTGCCAGCAGATGGAGGGACTCCCCCTACGAGCAGTACTTC.

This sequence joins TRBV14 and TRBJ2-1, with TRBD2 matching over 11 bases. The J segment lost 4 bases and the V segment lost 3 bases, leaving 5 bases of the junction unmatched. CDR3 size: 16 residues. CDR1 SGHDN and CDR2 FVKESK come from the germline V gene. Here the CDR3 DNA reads TGTGCCAGCAGCCATTTCGGACTAGCGGGTTACAATGAGCAGTTCTTC. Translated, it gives CASSHFGLAGYNEQFF.

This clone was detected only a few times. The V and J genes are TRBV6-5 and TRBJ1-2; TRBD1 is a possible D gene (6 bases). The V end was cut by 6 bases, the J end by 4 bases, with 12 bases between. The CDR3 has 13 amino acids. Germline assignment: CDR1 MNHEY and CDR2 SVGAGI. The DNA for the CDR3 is TGTGCCAGCAGCACAGGACAGTTCTATGGCTACACCTTC. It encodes CASSTGQFYGYTF.

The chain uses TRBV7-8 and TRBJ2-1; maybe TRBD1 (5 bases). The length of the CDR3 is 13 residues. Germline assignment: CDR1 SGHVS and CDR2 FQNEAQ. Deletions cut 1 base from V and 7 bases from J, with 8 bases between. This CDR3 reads CASSLVRENEQFF. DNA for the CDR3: TGTGCCAGCAGCTTAGTCAGGGAAAATGAGCAGTTCTTC.